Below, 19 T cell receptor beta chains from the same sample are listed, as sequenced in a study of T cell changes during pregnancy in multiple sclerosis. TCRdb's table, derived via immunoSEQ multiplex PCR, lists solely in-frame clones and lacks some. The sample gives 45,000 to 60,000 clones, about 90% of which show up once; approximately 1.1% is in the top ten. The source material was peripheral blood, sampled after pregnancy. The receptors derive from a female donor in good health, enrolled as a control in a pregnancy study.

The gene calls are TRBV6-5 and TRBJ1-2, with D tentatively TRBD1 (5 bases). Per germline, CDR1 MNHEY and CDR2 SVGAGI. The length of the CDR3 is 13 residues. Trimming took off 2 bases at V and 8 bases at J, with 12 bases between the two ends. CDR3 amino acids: CASSYGAGGGYTF. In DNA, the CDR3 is TGTGCCAGCAGTTACGGGGCAGGCGGCGGCTACACCTTC.

CDR3 coding DNA: TGCAGTGCTAGTGGCAGAGGCGAGCAGTACTTC. Encoded protein: CSASGRGEQYF. The V call is TRBV20-1, the J call TRBJ2-7; D uncertain. Germline values: CDR1 DFQATT, CDR2 SNEGSKA (reference sequence). The CDR3 contains 11 residues. Trimming cost V 3 bases and J 6 bases, with 9 bases left between them.

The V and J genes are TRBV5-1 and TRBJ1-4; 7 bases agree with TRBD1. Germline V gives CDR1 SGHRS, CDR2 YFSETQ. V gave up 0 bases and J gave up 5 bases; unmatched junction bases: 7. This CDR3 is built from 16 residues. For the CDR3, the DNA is TGCGCCAGCAGCTTGGGACCGGGACAGAGAAATGAAAAACTGTTTTTT. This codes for CASSLGPGQRNEKLFF.

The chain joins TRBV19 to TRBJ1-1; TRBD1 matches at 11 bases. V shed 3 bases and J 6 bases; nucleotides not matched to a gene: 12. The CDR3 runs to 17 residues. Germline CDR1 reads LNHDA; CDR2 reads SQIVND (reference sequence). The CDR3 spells CASSMAAGTGGIAEAFF. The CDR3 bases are TGTGCCAGTAGTATGGCAGCTGGGACAGGGGGGATCGCTGAAGCTTTCTTT. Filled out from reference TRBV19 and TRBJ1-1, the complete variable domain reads DGGITQSPKYLFRKEGQNVTLSCEQNLNHDAMYWYRQDPGQGLRLIYYSQIVNDFQKGDIAEGYSVSREKKESFPLTVTSAQKNPTAFYLCASSMAAGTGGIAEAFFGQGTRLTVV.

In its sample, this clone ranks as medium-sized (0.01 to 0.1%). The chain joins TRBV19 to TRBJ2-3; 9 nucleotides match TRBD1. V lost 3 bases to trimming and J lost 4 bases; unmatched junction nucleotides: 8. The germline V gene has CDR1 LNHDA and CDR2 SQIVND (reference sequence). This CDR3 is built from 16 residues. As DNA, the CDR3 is TGTGCCAGTAGTATTACCCCTCGGACAGGGGCAGATACGCAGTATTTT. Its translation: CASSITPRTGADTQYF.

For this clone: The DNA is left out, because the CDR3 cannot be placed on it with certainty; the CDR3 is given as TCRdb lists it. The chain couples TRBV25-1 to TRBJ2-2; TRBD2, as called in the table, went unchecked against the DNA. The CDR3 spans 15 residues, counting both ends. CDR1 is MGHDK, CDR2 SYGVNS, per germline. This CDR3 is CASSEYREVARGAVF.

The DNA of the CDR3 is TGCGCCAGCAGCTTGGGACGGGATTATGGCTACACCTTC. This encodes CASSLGRDYGYTF. The rearrangement links TRBV5-1 to TRBJ1-2; D gene ambiguous. V was cut by 0 bases and J by 5 bases, with 8 bases left in between. The CDR3 runs to 13 residues. Germline V gene data show CDR1 as SGHRS and CDR2 as YFSETQ.

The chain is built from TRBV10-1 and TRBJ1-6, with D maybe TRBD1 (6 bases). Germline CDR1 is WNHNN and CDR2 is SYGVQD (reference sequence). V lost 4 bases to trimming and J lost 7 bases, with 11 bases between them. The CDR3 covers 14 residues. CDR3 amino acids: CASSVGGANSPLHF. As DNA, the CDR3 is TGCGCCAGCAGTGTTGGGGGGGCCAATTCACCCCTCCACTTT.

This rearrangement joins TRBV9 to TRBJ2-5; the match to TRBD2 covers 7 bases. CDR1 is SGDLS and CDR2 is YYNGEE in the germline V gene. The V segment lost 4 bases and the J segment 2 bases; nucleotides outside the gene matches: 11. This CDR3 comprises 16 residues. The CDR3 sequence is CASSLRAREIQETQYF. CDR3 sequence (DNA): TGTGCCAGCAGCCTCCGCGCGCGGGAGATACAAGAGACCCAGTACTTC. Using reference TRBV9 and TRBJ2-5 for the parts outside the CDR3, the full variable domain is DSGVTQTPKHLITATGQRVTLRCSPRSGDLSVYWYQQSLDQGLQFLIQYYNGEERAKGNILERFSAQQFPDLHSELNLSSLELGDSALYFCASSLRAREIQETQYFGPGTRLLVL.

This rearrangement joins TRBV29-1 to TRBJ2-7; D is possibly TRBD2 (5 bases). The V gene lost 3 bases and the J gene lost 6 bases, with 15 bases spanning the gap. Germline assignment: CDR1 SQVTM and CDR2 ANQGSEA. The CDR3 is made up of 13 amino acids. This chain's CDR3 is CSVEVRARGEQYF. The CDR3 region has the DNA TGCAGCGTTGAGGTGAGGGCCCGGGGCGAGCAGTACTTC.

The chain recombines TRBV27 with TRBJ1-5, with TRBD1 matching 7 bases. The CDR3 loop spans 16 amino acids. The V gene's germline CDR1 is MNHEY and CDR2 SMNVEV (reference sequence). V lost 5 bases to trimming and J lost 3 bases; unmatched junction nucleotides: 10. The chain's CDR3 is CASSPINRGDNQPQHF. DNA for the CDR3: TGTGCCAGCAGTCCGATTAACAGGGGAGACAATCAGCCCCAGCATTTT.

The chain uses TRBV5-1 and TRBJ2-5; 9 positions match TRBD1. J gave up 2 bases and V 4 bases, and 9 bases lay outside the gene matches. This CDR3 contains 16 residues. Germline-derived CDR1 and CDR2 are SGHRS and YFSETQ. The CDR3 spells CASSKSRDRDQETQYF. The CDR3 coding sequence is TGCGCCAGCAGCAAGAGCAGGGACAGGGATCAAGAGACCCAGTACTTC. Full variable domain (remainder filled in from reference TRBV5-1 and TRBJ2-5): KAGVTQTPRYLIKTRGQQVTLSCSPISGHRSVSWYQQTPGQGLQFLFEYFSETQRNKGNFPGRFSGRQFSNSRSEMNVSTLELGDSALYLCASSKSRDRDQETQYFGPGTRLLVL.

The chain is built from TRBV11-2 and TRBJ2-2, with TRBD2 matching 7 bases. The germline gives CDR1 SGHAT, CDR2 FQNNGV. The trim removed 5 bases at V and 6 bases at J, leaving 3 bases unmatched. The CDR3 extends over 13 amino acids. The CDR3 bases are TGTGCCAGCAGCCCCGCGGGGGCCGGGGAGCTGTTTTTT. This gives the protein CASSPAGAGELFF.

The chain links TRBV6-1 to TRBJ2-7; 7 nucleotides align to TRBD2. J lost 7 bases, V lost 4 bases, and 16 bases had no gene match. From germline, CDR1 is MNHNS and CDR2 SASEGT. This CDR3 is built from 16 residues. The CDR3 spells CASSGEGREGGREQYF. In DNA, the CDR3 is TGTGCCAGCAGTGGAGAGGGTAGGGAGGGCGGTCGGGAGCAGTACTTC.

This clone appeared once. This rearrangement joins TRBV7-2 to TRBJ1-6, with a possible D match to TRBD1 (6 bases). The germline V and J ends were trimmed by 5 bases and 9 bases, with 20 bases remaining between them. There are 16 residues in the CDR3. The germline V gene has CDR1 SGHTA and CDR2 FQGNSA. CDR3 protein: CASSQSGGVRSSPLHF. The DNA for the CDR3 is TGTGCCAGCAGCCAAAGTGGGGGCGTAAGGAGTTCACCCCTCCACTTT.

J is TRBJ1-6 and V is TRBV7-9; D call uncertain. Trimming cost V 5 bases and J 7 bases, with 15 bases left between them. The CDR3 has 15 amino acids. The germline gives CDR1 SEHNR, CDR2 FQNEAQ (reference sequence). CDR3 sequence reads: CASSPALGWNSPLHF. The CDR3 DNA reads TGTGCCAGCAGCCCGGCGTTGGGCTGGAATTCACCCCTCCACTTT.

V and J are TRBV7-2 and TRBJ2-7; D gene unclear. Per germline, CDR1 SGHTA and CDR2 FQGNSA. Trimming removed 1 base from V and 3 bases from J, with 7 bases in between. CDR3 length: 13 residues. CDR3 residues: CASSLGRIYEQYF. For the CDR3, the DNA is TGTGCCAGCAGCTTAGGCAGGATCTACGAGCAGTACTTC.

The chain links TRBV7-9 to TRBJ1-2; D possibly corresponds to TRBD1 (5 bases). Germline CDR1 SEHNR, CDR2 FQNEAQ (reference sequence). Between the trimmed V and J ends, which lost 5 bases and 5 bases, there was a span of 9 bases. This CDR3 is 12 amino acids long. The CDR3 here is CASSRTLYGYTF. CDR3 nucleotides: TGTGCCAGCAGCCGGACACTTTATGGCTACACCTTC.

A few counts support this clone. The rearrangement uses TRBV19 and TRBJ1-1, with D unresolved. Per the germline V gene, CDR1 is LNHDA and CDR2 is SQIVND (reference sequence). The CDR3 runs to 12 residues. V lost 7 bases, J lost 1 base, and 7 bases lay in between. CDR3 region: CASKFGNTEAFF. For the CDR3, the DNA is TGTGCCAGTAAGTTCGGGAACACTGAAGCTTTCTTT.